Listed below are T cell receptor beta chains from one sample, sequenced in a study of OX40 agonist ivuxolimab in advanced cancers. Assay: immunoSEQ multiplex PCR; the TCRdb copy retains only in-frame clones and omits some. This sample carries some 62,000 clones, just under 85% of them seen once, and the ten largest clones take around 3.4%. The sequencing used CD4+ or CD8+ T cells sorted from blood, collected in a trial of the OX40 agonist ivuxolimab. Receptors were obtained from an adult with an advanced solid tumor such as melanoma, head and neck, liver or kidney cancer. Both conserved end residues are part of each CDR3. The D gene is left open where the match is weak. Clone size is not always given. Where it is, it says once, few, many or a class for expanded clones.

d_call	v_call	clone_size	j_call	cdr3_aa	cdr3_nt
-	TRBV7-9	-	TRBJ2-5	CASSQLAVETQYF	TGTGCCAGCAGCCAACTAGCTGTGGAGACCCAGTACTTC
-	TRBV5-6	-	TRBJ1-1	CASSLLPGDGETEAFF	TGTGCCAGCAGCTTGCTCCCCGGGGATGGAGAAACTGAAGCTTTCTTT
-	TRBV7-3	-	TRBJ2-1	CASSDDRGSYNEQFF	TGTGCCAGCAGCGACGACAGAGGCTCCTACAATGAGCAGTTCTTC
TRBD1	TRBV7-9	-	TRBJ2-5	CASGDRDGETQYF	TGTGCCAGCGGGGACAGGGACGGAGAGACCCAGTACTTC
TRBD1	TRBV6-6	-	TRBJ2-7	CASTSGQDYEQYF	TGTGCCAGCACTTCCGGACAGGACTACGAGCAGTACTTC
-	TRBV5-6	-	TRBJ1-2	CASTAVAANYGYTF	TGTGCCAGCACTGCGGTGGCGGCTAACTATGGCTACACCTTC
-	TRBV4-2	-	TRBJ2-2	CASSLASANTGELFF	TGTGCCAGCAGCCTCGCTAGCGCCAACACCGGGGAGCTGTTTTTT
-	TRBV27	-	TRBJ1-5	CASSFSGYSNQPQHF	TGTGCCAGCAGTTTTTCGGGATATAGCAATCAGCCCCAGCATTTT
TRBD1	TRBV6-1	-	TRBJ2-7	CASRGQGDYEQYF	TGTGCCAGCCGGGGACAGGGGGACTACGAGCAGTACTTC
-	TRBV7-2	-	TRBJ2-5	CASSDPSTGEGQYF	TGTGCCAGCAGCGACCCATCCACAGGGGAGGGCCAGTACTTC
-	TRBV6-5	-	TRBJ2-7	CASSYRGGYEQYF	TGTGCCAGCAGTTACAGAGGGGGCTACGAGCAGTACTTC
-	TRBV5-3	-	TRBJ2-5	CARTGGKETQYF	TGTGCCAGAACCGGAGGAAAAGAGACCCAGTACTTC
TRBD2	TRBV18	-	TRBJ2-1	CASSPNASVAGGNEQFF	TGTGCCAGCTCACCCAACGCAAGTGTAGCGGGAGGGAATGAGCAGTTCTTC
-	TRBV6-5	-	TRBJ1-2	CASRDRNYGYTF	TGTGCCAGCAGGGACCGCAACTATGGCTACACCTTC
-	TRBV5-1	once	TRBJ1-4	CASSFNGKLFF	TGCGCCAGCAGCTTTAACGGAAAACTGTTTTTT
TRBD2	TRBV19	-	TRBJ2-2	CASSPGASGRVGTGELFF	TGTGCCAGTAGTCCTGGGGCTAGCGGGAGAGTCGGCACCGGGGAGCTGTTTTTT
TRBD1	TRBV7-2	-	TRBJ1-5	CASSQKGARGQPQHF	TGTGCCAGCAGCCAGAAGGGGGCGCGAGGTCAGCCCCAGCATTTT
-	TRBV7-9	-	TRBJ2-1	CASSLGPPQGSSYNEQFF	TGTGCCAGCAGCTTAGGGCCCCCGCAGGGGAGCTCCTACAATGAGCAGTTCTTC
-	TRBV11-3	-	TRBJ2-7	CASRSGPPGEQYF	TGTGCCAGCAGATCGGGACCCCCGGGGGAGCAGTACTTC
-	TRBV21-1	-	TRBJ1-2	CASSTPRTDYGYTF	TGTGCCAGCAGCACACCCCGGACAGACTATGGCTACACCTTC
-	TRBV10-3	-	TRBJ2-2	CAISGLIPGVGELFF	TGTGCCATCAGTGGATTAATTCCGGGAGTAGGGGAGCTGTTTTTT
TRBD2	TRBV9	once	TRBJ2-1	CASSVGGRGEQFF	TGTGCCAGCAGCGTAGGCGGGAGGGGTGAGCAGTTCTTC
TRBD2	TRBV10-2	-	TRBJ2-2	CATIPPSGSTNTGELFF	TGCGCCACCATCCCGCCTAGCGGGAGTACGAACACCGGGGAGCTGTTTTTT
-	TRBV28	-	TRBJ2-7	CASSLPSGSYEQYF	TGTGCCAGCAGTTTACCTTCAGGGTCATACGAGCAGTACTTC
-	TRBV2	-	TRBJ2-7	CASGQGPYEQYF	TGTGCCAGCGGTCAGGGTCCCTACGAGCAGTACTTC
-	TRBV5-4	-	TRBJ2-7	CASSPGPAYEQYF	TGTGCCAGCAGCCCAGGACCCGCCTACGAGCAGTACTTC
-	TRBV4-3	few	TRBJ1-1	CASSRTSGDTEAFF	TGCGCCAGCAGCCGAACATCAGGGGACACTGAAGCTTTCTTT
TRBD2	TRBV29-1	-	TRBJ2-1	CSGHPDGGRARDEQFF	TGCAGCGGCCACCCGGATGGCGGGAGGGCCAGGGATGAGCAGTTCTTC
-	TRBV5-5	few	TRBJ2-1	CASSLEGRDPYNEQFF	TGTGCCAGCAGCTTGGAGGGTAGGGACCCCTACAATGAGCAGTTCTTC
-	TRBV28	-	TRBJ1-5	CASSLWGDQPQHF	TGTGCCAGCAGTTTATGGGGGGATCAGCCCCAGCATTTT
-	TRBV21-1	-	TRBJ2-4	CASSKVQGDLGNIQYF	TGTGCCAGCAGCAAAGTCCAGGGGGACCTTGGGAACATTCAGTACTTC
-	TRBV7-2	once	TRBJ2-7	CASSLIAGPEQYF	TGTGCCAGCAGCTTAATTGCAGGGCCCGAGCAGTACTTC
TRBD2	TRBV7-6	-	TRBJ2-2	CASSLGPGGNTGELFF	TGTGCCAGCAGCTTAGGGCCGGGAGGGAACACCGGGGAGCTGTTTTTT
-	TRBV21-1	-	TRBJ2-1	CAIPGSGPLLVEQFF	TGTGCCATCCCGGGTTCGGGACCCCTCTTAGTAGAGCAGTTCTTC
TRBD2	TRBV15	-	TRBJ2-1	CATSASGSSYNEQFF	TGTGCCACCAGCGCTAGCGGGAGCTCCTACAATGAGCAGTTCTTC